Listed here is a single TCR beta chain. This table comes from immunoSEQ multiplex PCR, and its TCRdb copy is limited to in-frame clones, with some not included. The sample includes 82,000 or so clones, roughly 92% of them seen just once. The germline V gene has CDR1 LNHDA and CDR2 SQIVND (reference sequence). V was cut by 9 bases and J by 4 bases, with 18 bases left in between. The CDR3 loop spans 14 amino acids. The sample belongs to a study of OX40 agonist ivuxolimab in advanced cancers. Looking at the study overall: Six ivuxolimab dose levels, 0.01 to 10 mg/kg, were given intravenously every 2 weeks.

The source was CD4+ or CD8+ T cells sorted from blood, collected in a trial of the OX40 agonist ivuxolimab. The TCR sequence derives from an adult with an advanced solid tumor such as melanoma, head and neck, liver or kidney cancer. The rearrangement links TRBV19 to TRBJ1-2, with D perhaps TRBD1 (5 bases). CDR3 residues: CASERAGGFYGYTF. DNA for the CDR3: TGTGCCAGCGAGCGGGCGGGGGGTTTCTATGGCTACACCTTC.